These T cell receptor beta chains were read from a single sample in a study of technical replicates of blood from a few donors. TCRdb keeps only in-frame clones here, not all; method: immunoSEQ multiplex PCR. Of over 55,000 clones detected, around 87% appear once; the ten largest clones hold 5% to 5.5%. Sequencing was performed on PBMCs. Receptors were obtained from a human donor in good health. Some clones in this sample may be carry-over from other donors' samples. CDR3s include the opening cysteine and the closing phenylalanine or tryptophan. A D gene is named only where the DNA matches it firmly. Expanded clones are given a class, and other clones once, few, many or no size at all.

D gene	J gene	clone size	V gene	CDR3 DNA	CDR3 protein
TRBD2	TRBJ2-1	-	TRBV5-1	TGCGCCAGCAGCTTGGAAGTAGGGCGGGGGGGTCTTAATGAGCAGTTCTTC	CASSLEVGRGGLNEQFF
TRBD1	TRBJ2-7	-	TRBV19	TGTGCCAGTAGTAGTCCGGGACAGAAAGCCTACGAGCAGTACTTC	CASSSPGQKAYEQYF
-	TRBJ2-7	-	TRBV27	TGTGCCAGCAGCGCCGACCCTAGGGGCTACGAGCAGTACTTC	CASSADPRGYEQYF
TRBD1	TRBJ2-3	few	TRBV13	TGTGCCAGCAGCTCCTGGGGACAGAACACAGATACGCAGTATTTT	CASSSWGQNTDTQYF
-	TRBJ1-2	-	TRBV5-8	TGTGCCAGCAGCTTGACGGTGCCGGCGGTGGGGCGGGGTCTTCTCTATGGCTACACCTTC	CASSLTVPAVGRGLLYGYTF
-	TRBJ1-1	-	TRBV19	TGTGCCAGTAACAATCCGGACAGAATTAACACTGAAGCTTTCTTT	CASNNPDRINTEAFF
-	TRBJ1-1	-	TRBV2	TGTGCCAGCAGTGAACCCCGGGAGTCGGTGGACACTGAAGCTTTCTTT	CASSEPRESVDTEAFF
TRBD1	TRBJ2-2	medium-sized	TRBV5-1	TGCGCCAGCAGCGAGAAGCGGACAGGGGGGAACACCGGGGAGCTGTTTTTT	CASSEKRTGGNTGELFF
-	TRBJ2-7	once	TRBV7-6	TGTGCCAGCAGCTCAGGAGAGAGGGAACGGGGCGAGCAGTACTTC	CASSSGERERGEQYF
TRBD2	TRBJ2-7	-	TRBV7-9	TGTGCCAGCAGTCCTAGCGGGTTGTCCTACGAGCAGTACTTC	CASSPSGLSYEQYF
-	TRBJ2-1	-	TRBV12-5	TGTGCTAGTGGTTTGGTATATATGAGCGGGCCTTCCTACAATGAGCAGTTCTTC	CASGLVYMSGPSYNEQFF
TRBD1	TRBJ1-5	-	TRBV19	TGTGCCAGTAGTATAGGACAGGGTGGCAATCAGCCCCAGCATTTT	CASSIGQGGNQPQHF
TRBD1	TRBJ2-2	-	TRBV2	TGTGCCAGCAATGCCCAGGGGGTAATCGGGGAGCTGTTTTTT	CASNAQGVIGELFF
-	TRBJ1-3	-	TRBV2	TGTGCCAGCAGTGAACAGGGTTCCGGAAACACCATATATTTT	CASSEQGSGNTIYF
-	TRBJ1-5	-	TRBV18	TGTGCCAGCTCGCCCGGGGCCGGGGGTCAGCCCCAGCATTTT	CASSPGAGGQPQHF
TRBD1	TRBJ2-5	-	TRBV7-7	TGTGCCAGCAGTTTCACAGGGGGCGCGCAGACCCAGTACTTC	CASSFTGGAQTQYF
-	TRBJ2-5	-	TRBV7-7	TGTGCCGGGAGGGGGCAAGAGACCCAGTACTTC	CAGRGQETQYF
-	TRBJ2-7	-	TRBV10-1	TGCGCCAGCAGGGGGAGCTCCTACGAGCAGTACTTC	CASRGSSYEQYF
-	TRBJ1-6	few	TRBV5-4	TGTGCCAGCAGCCCGGATTCGGGGGTTTCACCCCTCCACTTT	CASSPDSGVSPLHF
-	TRBJ1-2	once	TRBV4-3	TGCGCCAGCAGCCAAGATCTCTATGGCTACACCTTC	CASSQDLYGYTF
-	TRBJ1-2	-	TRBV10-3	TGTGCCATCAGGGCCGCTAACTATGGCTACACCTTC	CAIRAANYGYTF
-	TRBJ2-3	once	TRBV6-5	TGTGCCAGCAGTAAGACGGGTCATTCCACAGATACGCAGTATTTT	CASSKTGHSTDTQYF
-	TRBJ1-2	once	TRBV5-1	TGCGCCAGCAGCCCCGACAGTAACTATGGCTACACCTTC	CASSPDSNYGYTF